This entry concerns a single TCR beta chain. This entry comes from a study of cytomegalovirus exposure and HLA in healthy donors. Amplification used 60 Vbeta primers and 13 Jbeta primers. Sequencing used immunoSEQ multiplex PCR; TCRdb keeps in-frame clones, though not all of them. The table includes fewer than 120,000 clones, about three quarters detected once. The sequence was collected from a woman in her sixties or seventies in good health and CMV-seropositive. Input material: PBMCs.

CDR3 bases: TGTGCCAGCAGCCTAACAAATGGAGGGACTACTGAAGCTTTCTTT. Its translation: CASSLTNGGTTEAFF. The chain links TRBV2 to TRBJ1-1; tentatively, D is TRBD1 (5 bases). The CDR3 has 15 residues. From germline, CDR1 is SNHLY and CDR2 FYNNEI. Between the trimmed V and J ends, which lost 6 bases and 5 bases, there was a span of 19 bases.